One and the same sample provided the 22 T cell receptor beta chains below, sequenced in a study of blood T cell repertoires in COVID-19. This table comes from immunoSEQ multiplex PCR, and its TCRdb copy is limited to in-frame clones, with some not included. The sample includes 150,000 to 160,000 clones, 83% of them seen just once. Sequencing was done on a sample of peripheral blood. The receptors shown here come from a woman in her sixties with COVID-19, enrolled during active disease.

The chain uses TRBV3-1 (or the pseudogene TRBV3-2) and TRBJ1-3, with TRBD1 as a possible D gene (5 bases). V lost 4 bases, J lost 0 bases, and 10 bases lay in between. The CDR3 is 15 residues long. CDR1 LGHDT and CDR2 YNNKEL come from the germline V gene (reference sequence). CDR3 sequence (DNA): TGTGCCAGCAGCCTCGACAGAAACTCTGGAAACACCATATATTTT. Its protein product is CASSLDRNSGNTIYF.

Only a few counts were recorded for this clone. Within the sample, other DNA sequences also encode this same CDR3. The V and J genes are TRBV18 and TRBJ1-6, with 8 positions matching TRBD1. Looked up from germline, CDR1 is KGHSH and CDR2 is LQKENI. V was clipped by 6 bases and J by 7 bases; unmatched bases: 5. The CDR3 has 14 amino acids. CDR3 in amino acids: CASSPDRENSPLHF. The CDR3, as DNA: TGTGCCAGCTCTCCGGACAGGGAGAATTCACCCCTCCACTTT.

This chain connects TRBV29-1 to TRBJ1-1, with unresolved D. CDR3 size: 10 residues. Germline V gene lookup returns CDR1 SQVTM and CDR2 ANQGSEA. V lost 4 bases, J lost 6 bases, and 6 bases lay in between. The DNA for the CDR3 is TGCAGCGTTGCTGGGCCTGAAGCTTTCTTT. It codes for CSVAGPEAFF. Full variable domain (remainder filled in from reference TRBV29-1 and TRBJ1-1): SAVISQKPSRDICQRGTSLTIQCQVDSQVTMMFWYRQQPGQSLTLIATANQGSEATYESGFVIDKFPISRPNLTFSTLTVSNMSPEDSSIYLCSVAGPEAFFGQGTRLTVV.

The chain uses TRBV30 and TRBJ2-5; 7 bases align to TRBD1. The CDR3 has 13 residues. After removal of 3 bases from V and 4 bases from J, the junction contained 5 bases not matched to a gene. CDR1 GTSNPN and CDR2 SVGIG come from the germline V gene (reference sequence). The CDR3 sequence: CAWSSQGLETQYF. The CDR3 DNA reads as TGTGCCTGGAGCTCACAGGGGTTAGAGACCCAGTACTTC.

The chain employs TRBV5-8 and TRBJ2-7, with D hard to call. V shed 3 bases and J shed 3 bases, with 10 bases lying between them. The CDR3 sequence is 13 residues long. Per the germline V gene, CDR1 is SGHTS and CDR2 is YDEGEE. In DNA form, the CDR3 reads TGTGCCAGCAGCTCGGGTCCCCTCTACGAGCAGTACTTC. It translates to CASSSGPLYEQYF.

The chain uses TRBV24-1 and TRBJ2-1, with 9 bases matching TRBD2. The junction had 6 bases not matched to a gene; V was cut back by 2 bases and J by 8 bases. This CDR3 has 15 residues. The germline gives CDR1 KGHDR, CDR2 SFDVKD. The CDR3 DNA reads TGTGCCACCAGTGATTCGCTAGCGGGGCGTCATGAGCAGTTCTTC. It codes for CATSDSLAGRHEQFF.

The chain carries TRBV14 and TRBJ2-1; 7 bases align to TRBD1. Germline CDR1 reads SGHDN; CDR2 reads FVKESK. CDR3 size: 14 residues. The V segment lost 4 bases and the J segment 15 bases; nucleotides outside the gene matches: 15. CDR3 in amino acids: CASSLMNRDSLRFF. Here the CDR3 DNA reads TGTGCCAGCAGCCTAATGAACCGGGACAGCCTACGGTTCTTC.

Here the CDR3 reads CAGGRLGANVLTF. Written as DNA, the CDR3 is TGTGCCGGCGGAAGGCTCGGGGCCAACGTCCTGACTTTC. The chain carries TRBV2 and TRBJ2-6; no definite D call. The germline V gene has CDR1 SNHLY and CDR2 FYNNEI. V lost 11 bases to trimming and J lost 4 bases, with 12 bases between them. The CDR3 is made up of 13 amino acids.

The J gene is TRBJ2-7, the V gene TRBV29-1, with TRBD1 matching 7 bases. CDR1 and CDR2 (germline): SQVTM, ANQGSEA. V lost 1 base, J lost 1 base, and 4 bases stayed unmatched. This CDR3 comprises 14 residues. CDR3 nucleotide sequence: TGCAGCGTTGAAGGGGCAGGGGGATCCTACGAGCAGTACTTC. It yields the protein CSVEGAGGSYEQYF.

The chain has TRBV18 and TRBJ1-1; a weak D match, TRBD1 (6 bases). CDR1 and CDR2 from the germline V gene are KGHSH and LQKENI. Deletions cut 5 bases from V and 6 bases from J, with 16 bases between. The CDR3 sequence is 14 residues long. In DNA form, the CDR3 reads TGTGCCAGCTCAGAGGGGGGGCGCGTTTCTGAAGCTTTCTTT. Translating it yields CASSEGGRVSEAFF.

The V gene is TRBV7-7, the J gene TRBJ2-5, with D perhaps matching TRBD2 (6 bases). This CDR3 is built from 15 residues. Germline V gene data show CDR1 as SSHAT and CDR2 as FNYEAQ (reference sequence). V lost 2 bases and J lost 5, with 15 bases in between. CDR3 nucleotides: TGTGCCAGCAGCTTAAGTGTAAGGGAGGTGGAGACCCAGTACTTC. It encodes CASSLSVREVETQYF.

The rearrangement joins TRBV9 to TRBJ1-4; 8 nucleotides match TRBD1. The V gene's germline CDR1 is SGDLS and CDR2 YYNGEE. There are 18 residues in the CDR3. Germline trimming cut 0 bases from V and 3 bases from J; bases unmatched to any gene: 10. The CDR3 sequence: CASSVGQGASSPNEKLFF. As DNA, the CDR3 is TGTGCCAGCAGCGTAGGTCAGGGGGCATCCTCCCCTAATGAAAAACTGTTTTTT.

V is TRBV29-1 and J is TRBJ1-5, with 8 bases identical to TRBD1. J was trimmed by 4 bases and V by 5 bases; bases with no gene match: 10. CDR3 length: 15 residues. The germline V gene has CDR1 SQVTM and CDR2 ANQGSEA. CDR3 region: CSVSIGRGRNQPQHF. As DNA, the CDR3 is TGCAGCGTTTCCATCGGCAGGGGGCGGAATCAGCCCCAGCATTTT.

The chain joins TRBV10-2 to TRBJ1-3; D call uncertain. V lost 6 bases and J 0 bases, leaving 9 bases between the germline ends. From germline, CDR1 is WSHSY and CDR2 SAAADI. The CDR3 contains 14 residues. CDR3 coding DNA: TGCGCCAGCAGGGCGGAAAGCTCTGGAAACACCATATATTTT. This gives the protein CASRAESSGNTIYF.

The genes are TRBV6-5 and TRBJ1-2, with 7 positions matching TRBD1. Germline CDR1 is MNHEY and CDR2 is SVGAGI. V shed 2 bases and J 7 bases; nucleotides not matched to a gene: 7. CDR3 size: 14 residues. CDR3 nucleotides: TGTGCCAGCAGTTACAGTCTGGCAGGGGGTGGCTACACCTTC. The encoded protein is CASSYSLAGGGYTF.

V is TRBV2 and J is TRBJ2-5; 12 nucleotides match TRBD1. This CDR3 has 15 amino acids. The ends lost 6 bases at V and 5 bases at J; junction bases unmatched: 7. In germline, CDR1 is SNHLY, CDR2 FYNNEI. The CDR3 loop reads CASRRGTGGWETQYF. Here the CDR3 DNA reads TGTGCCAGCAGGAGGGGGACAGGGGGCTGGGAGACCCAGTACTTC.

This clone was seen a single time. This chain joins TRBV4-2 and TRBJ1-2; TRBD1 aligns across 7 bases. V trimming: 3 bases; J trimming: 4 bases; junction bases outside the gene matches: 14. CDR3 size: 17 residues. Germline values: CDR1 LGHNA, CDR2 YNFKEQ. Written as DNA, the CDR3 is TGTGCCAGCAGCCAGCATAACAGGGGAAGTCGGCGCTATGGCTACACCTTC. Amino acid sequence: CASSQHNRGSRRYGYTF.

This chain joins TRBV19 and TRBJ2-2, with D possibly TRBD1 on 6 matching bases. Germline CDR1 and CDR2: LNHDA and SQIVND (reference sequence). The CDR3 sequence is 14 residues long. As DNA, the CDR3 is TGTGCGATACAGGGTTCCGGGCGAACCGGGGAGCTGTTTTTT. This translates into CAIQGSGRTGELFF.

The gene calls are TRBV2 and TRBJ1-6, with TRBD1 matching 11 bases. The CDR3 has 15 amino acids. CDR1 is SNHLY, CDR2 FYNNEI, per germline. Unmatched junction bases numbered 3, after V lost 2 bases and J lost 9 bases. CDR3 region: CASSESGTGGSPLHF. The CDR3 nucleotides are TGTGCCAGCAGTGAATCCGGGACAGGGGGTTCACCCCTCCACTTT.

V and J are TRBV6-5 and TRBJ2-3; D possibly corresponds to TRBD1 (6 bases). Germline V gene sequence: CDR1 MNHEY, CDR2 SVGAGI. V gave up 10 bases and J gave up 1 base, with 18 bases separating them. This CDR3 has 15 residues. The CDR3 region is CANGDIGAGTDTQYF. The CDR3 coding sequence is TGTGCCAACGGGGACATCGGCGCCGGCACAGATACGCAGTATTTT.

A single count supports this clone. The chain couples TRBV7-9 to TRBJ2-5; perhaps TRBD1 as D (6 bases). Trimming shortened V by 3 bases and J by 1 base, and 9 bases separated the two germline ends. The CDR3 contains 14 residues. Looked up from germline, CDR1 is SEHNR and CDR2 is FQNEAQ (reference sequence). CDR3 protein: CASSLRGSQETQYF. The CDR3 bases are TGTGCCAGCAGCTTGAGGGGGAGCCAAGAGACCCAGTACTTC.

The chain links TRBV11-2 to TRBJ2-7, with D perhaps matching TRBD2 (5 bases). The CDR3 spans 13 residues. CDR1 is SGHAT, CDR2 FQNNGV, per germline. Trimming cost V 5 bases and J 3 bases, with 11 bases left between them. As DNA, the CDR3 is TGTGCCAGCAGCCGGGATTTTTTCTACGAGCAGTACTTC. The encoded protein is CASSRDFFYEQYF.